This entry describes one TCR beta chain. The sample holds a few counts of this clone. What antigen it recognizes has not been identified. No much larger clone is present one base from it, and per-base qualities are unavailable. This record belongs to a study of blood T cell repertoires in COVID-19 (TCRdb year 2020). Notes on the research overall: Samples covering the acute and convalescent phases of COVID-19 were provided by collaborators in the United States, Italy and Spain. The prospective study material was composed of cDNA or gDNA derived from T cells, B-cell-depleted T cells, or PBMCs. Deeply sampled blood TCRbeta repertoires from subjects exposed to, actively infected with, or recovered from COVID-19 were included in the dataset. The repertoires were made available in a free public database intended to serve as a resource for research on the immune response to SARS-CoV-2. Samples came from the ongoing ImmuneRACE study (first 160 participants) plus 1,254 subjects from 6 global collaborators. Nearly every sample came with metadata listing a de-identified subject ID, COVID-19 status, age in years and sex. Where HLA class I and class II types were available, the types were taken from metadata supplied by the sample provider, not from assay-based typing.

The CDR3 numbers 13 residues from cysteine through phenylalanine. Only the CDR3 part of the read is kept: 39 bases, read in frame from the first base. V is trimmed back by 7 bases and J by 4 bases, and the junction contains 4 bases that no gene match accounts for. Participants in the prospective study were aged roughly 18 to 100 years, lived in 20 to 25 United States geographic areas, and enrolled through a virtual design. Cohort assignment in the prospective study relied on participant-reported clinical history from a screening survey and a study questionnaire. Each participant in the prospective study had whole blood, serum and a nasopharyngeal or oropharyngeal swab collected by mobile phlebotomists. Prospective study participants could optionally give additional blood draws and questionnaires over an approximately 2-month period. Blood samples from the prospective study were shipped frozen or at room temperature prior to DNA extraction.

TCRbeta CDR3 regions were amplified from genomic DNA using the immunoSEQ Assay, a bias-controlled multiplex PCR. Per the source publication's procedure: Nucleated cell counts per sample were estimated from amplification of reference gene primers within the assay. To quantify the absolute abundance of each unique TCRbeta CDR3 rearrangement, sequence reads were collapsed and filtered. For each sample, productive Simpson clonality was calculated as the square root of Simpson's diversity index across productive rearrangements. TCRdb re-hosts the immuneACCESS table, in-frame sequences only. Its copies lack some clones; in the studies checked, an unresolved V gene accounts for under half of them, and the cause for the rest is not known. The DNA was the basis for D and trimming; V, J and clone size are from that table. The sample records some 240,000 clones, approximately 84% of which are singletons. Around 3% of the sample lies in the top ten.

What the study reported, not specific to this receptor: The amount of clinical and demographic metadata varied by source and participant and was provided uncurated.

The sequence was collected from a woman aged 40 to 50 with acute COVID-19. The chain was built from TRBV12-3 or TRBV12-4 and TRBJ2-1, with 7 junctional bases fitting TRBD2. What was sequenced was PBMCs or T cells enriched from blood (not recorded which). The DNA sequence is TGTGCCAGCACCCGACTAGCTTACAATGAGCAGTTCTTC. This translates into CASTRLAYNEQFF.